This T cell receptor (beta chain) is from a study of CD8+ T cells in alopecia areata. Study in general: Treatment of the treated patients consisted of oral tofacitinib, 5 to 10 mg twice daily.

Study results and caveats: For lesional scalp, especially alopecia totalis/universalis, clonality was higher than in normal scalp. When scalp samples are sequenced, resident alphabeta T cells of normal skin are also captured.

Cell sorting was applied to PBMCs, and CD4+ and CD8+ T cells were collected. Regarding this clone: Its antigen is undetermined.

The authors extracted RNA and reverse transcribed it into cDNA as the sequencing template. TCRdb's table, derived via immunoSEQ multiplex PCR, lists solely in-frame clones and lacks some. Here the sample spans about 130,000 clones, roughly 54% being singletons. Sample: CD4+ T cells sorted from blood, taken at week 0. This clonotype was obtained from a human donor with alopecia areata.

The CDR3 is CASSYSPNTEAFF. The CDR3 DNA is TGTGCCAGCAGCTACTCGCCGAACACTGAAGCTTTCTTT. This chain connects TRBV14 to TRBJ1-1; D unclear. V dropped 5 bases and J dropped 1 base, with 8 bases sitting between them. CDR1 SGHDN and CDR2 FVKESK come from the germline V gene. The CDR3 has 13 residues.